This TCR beta chain was recovered during a study of T cells in localized non-small cell lung cancer. This clone showed up just once. Its antigen is undetermined. Study-level findings and limits: A median roughly 50 of the top 100 tumor clones appeared in adjacent lung. Analysis by sequencing included only one tumor region, so heterogeneity remains possible.

TCRdb's copy holds only in-frame clones and misses some; the assay was immunoSEQ multiplex PCR. The table lists 40,000 to 50,000 clones, 70% to 90% of them singletons. Trimming took 4 bases from V and 7 from J; bases not matched to a gene: 7. From germline, CDR1 is SGHRS and CDR2 YFSETQ. The CDR3 runs to 13 residues. This TCR was recovered from a woman aged 18-50 years with stage III lung adenocarcinoma. This chain connects TRBV5-1 to TRBJ2-7, with 8 bases identical to TRBD2. This material consisted of peripheral blood, taken before any cancer treatment. CDR3 residues: CASSTNPGGEQYF. CDR3 sequence (DNA): TGCGCCAGCAGCACCAACCCGGGGGGGGAGCAGTACTTC.